These 10 T cell receptor beta chains originate from one sample sequenced in a study of blood T cell repertoires in COVID-19. TCRdb's copy holds only in-frame clones and misses some; the assay was immunoSEQ multiplex PCR. The sample shows about 97,000 clones, approximately 88% of them seen only once. The sequenced sample was peripheral blood. These receptors came from a human donor in a cohort sampled during active COVID-19.

J is TRBJ2-1 and V is TRBV7-2, with 8 bases fitting TRBD2. The ends lost 5 bases at V and 0 bases at J; junction bases unmatched: 9. The CDR3 runs 17 residues. Looked up from germline, CDR1 is SGHTA and CDR2 is FQGNSA. CDR3 in DNA: TGTGCCAGCAGCAACGGAGGGACTAGGGGCTCCTACAATGAGCAGTTCTTC. Translating it yields CASSNGGTRGSYNEQFF.

This clone was found a few times. V gene TRBV9 combines with J gene TRBJ1-3, with D possibly TRBD1 on 5 matching bases. With 0 bases removed from V and 0 bases from J, the gap between germline ends came to 13 bases. This CDR3 region has 17 residues. Germline-derived CDR1 and CDR2 are SGDLS and YYNGEE. DNA of the CDR3: TGTGCCAGCAGCGTAGGACCAGGGCCCTACTCTGGAAACACCATATATTTT. It is translated as CASSVGPGPYSGNTIYF. Combining the CDR3 with reference TRBV9 and TRBJ1-3 gives the whole variable domain DSGVTQTPKHLITATGQRVTLRCSPRSGDLSVYWYQQSLDQGLQFLIQYYNGEERAKGNILERFSAQQFPDLHSELNLSSLELGDSALYFCASSVGPGPYSGNTIYFGEGSWLTVV.

The CDR3 nucleotides read TGTGCCAGCACCCCCCTGGCTGGGGGCTGGGAGACCCAGTACTTC. It translates to CASTPLAGGWETQYF. The chain links TRBV7-7 to TRBJ2-5; a weak D match, TRBD1 (6 bases). The CDR3 consists of 15 residues. Germline V CDR1 and CDR2: SSHAT, FNYEAQ (reference sequence). V gave up 7 bases and J gave up 5 bases, with 20 bases separating them.

The CDR3 DNA reads as TGTGCCAGTGGTGCGTGGGGGGAAGAGCAGTACTTC. As protein: CASGAWGEEQYF. The chain recombines TRBV19 with TRBJ2-7; D is perhaps TRBD2 (6 bases). Germline loops: CDR1 LNHDA, CDR2 SQIVND (reference sequence). The CDR3 is 12 amino acids. The ends were cut back, 8 bases at V and 7 bases at J, with 15 bases in the middle. The full variable domain, its missing parts supplied by reference TRBV19 and TRBJ2-7, is DGGITQSPKYLFRKEGQNVTLSCEQNLNHDAMYWYRQDPGQGLRLIYYSQIVNDFQKGDIAEGYSVSREKKESFPLTVTSAQKNPTAFYLCASGAWGEEQYFGPGTRLTVT.

V usage is TRBV27 and J usage is TRBJ1-1, with 8 bases that match TRBD1. Unmatched junction bases numbered 6, after V lost 6 bases and J lost 6 bases. This CDR3 is 13 amino acids long. Germline lookup yields CDR1 MNHEY and CDR2 SMNVEV (reference sequence). CDR3 in amino acids: CASRDREVSEAFF. In DNA, the CDR3 is TGTGCCAGCAGGGACAGGGAGGTGTCTGAAGCTTTCTTT.

The chain joins TRBV3-1 (or the pseudogene TRBV3-2) to TRBJ1-2, with a possible D match to TRBD1 (6 bases). CDR1 and CDR2 (germline): LGHDT, YNNKEL (reference sequence). This CDR3 has 14 residues. Between the trimmed V and J ends, which lost 4 bases and 6 bases, there was a span of 15 bases. CDR3 sequence reads: CASSPRYRVDGYTF. CDR3 DNA: TGTGCCAGCAGCCCCCGGTACAGGGTCGATGGCTACACCTTC.

The chain has TRBV4-2 and TRBJ2-5; 8 bases line up with TRBD1. Germline trimming cut 0 bases from V and 5 bases from J; bases unmatched to any gene: 5. From germline, CDR1 is LGHNA and CDR2 YNFKEQ. This CDR3 contains 15 residues. The CDR3 region has the DNA TGTGCCAGCAGCCAAGATGGGACAGGACGGGAGACCCAGTACTTC. Its translation is CASSQDGTGRETQYF.

In DNA, the CDR3 is TGTGCCAGCTCTCAACAAACCGGGACAGTGAACACCGGGGAGCTGTTTTTT. Residues: CASSQQTGTVNTGELFF. The chain employs TRBV18 and TRBJ2-2; TRBD1 matches 7 bases. This CDR3 is 17 amino acids long. V lost 6 bases to trimming and J lost 1 base; unmatched junction nucleotides: 11. The germline CDR1 and CDR2 sequences are KGHSH and LQKENI. Supplemented by reference TRBV18 and TRBJ2-2, the full variable domain reads NAGVMQNPRHLVRRRGQEARLRCSPMKGHSHVYWYRQLPEEGLKFMVYLQKENIIDESGMPKERFSAEFPKEGPSILRIQQVVRGDSAAYFCASSQQTGTVNTGELFFGEGSRLTVL.

This chain links TRBV7-3 with TRBJ1-6; weak D call: TRBD1 (5 bases). Looked up from germline, CDR1 is SGHTA and CDR2 is FQGTGA. The CDR3 is made up of 15 amino acids. V dropped 5 bases and J dropped 7 bases, with 15 bases sitting between them. The CDR3 here is CASSVSRVLNSPLHF. DNA for the CDR3: TGTGCCAGCAGCGTGTCCAGGGTTCTCAATTCACCCCTCCACTTT.

The V and J genes are TRBV12-3 or TRBV12-4 and TRBJ1-6; possible D gene TRBD1, 5 bases. The length of the CDR3 is 13 residues. Trimming took off 6 bases at V and 13 bases at J, with 16 bases between the two ends. CDR3 in DNA: TGTGCCAGCAGCCCCGGGGGGGGTAGGCCCCTCCACTTT. This sequence encodes CASSPGGGRPLHF.